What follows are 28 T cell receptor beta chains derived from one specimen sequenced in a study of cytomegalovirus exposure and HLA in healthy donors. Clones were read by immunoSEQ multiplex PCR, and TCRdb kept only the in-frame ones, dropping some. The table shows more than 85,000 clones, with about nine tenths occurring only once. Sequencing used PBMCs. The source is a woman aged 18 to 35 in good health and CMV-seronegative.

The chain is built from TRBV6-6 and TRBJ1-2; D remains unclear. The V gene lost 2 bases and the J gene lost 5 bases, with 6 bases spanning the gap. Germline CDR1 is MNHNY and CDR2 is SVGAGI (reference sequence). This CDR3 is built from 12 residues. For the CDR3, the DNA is TGTGCCAGCAGTTACGGGCAGTATGGCTACACCTTC. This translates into CASSYGQYGYTF.

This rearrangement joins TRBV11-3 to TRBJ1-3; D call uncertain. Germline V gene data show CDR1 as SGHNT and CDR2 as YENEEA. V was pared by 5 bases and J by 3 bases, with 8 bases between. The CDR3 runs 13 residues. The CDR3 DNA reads TGTGCCAGCAGCCTAGGTAGTGGAAACACCATATATTTT. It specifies CASSLGSGNTIYF.

The chain's CDR3 is CASRGTPYNEQFF. The CDR3 DNA sequence: TGTGCCAGCAGGGGGACACCCTACAATGAGCAGTTCTTC. The V and J genes are TRBV28 and TRBJ2-1, with a possible D match to TRBD1 (6 bases). Germline values: CDR1 MDHEN, CDR2 SYDVKM. The CDR3 length is 13 residues. V was cut by 6 bases and J by 2 bases, with 8 bases left in between. Full variable domain (outside the CDR3, taken from reference TRBV28 and TRBJ2-1): DVKVTQSSRYLVKRTGEKVFLECVQDMDHENMFWYRQDPGLGLRLIYFSYDVKMKEKGDIPEGYSVSREKKERFSLILESASTNQTSMYLCASRGTPYNEQFFGPGTRLTVL.

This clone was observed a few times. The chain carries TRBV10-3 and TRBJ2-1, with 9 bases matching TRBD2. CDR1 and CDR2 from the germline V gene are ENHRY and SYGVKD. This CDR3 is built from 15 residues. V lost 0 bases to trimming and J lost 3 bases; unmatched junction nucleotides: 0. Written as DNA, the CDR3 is TGTGCCATCAGTGAGTCAGCGGGAGGCTACAATGAGCAGTTCTTC. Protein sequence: CAISESAGGYNEQFF.

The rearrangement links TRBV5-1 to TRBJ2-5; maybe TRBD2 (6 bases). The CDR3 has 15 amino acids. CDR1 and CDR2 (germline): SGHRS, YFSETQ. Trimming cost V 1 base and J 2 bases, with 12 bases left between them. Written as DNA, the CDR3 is TGCGCCAGCAGCTTGCAAAGCGGGTTTCAAGAGACCCAGTACTTC. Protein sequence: CASSLQSGFQETQYF. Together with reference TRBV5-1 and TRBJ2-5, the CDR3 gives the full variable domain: KAGVTQTPRYLIKTRGQQVTLSCSPISGHRSVSWYQQTPGQGLQFLFEYFSETQRNKGNFPGRFSGRQFSNSRSEMNVSTLELGDSALYLCASSLQSGFQETQYFGPGTRLLVL.

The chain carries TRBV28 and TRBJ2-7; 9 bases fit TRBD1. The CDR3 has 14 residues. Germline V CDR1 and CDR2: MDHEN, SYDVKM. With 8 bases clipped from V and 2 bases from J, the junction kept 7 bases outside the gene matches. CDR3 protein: CASRSGTGPYEQYF. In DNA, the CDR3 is TGTGCCAGCCGTTCCGGGACAGGGCCCTACGAGCAGTACTTC.

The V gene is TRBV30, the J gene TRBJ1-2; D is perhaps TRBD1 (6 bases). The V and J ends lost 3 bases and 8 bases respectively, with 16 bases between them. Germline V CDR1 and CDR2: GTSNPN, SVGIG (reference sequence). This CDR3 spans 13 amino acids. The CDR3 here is CAWSPTGWIGYTF. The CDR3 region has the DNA TGTGCCTGGAGCCCGACAGGCTGGATCGGCTACACCTTC.

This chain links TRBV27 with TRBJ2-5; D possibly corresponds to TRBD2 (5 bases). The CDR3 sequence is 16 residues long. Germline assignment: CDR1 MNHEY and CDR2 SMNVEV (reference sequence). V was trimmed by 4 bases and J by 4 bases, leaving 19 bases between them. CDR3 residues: CASSSFVANSRETQYF. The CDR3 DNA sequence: TGTGCCAGCAGTTCTTTCGTAGCGAACAGTAGAGAGACCCAGTACTTC.

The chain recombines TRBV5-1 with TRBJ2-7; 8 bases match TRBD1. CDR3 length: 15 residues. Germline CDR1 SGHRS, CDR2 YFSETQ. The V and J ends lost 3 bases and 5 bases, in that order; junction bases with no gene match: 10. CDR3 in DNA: TGCGCCAGCAGCTCACGACAGGGGATTTCCCACGAGCAGTACTTC. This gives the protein CASSSRQGISHEQYF.

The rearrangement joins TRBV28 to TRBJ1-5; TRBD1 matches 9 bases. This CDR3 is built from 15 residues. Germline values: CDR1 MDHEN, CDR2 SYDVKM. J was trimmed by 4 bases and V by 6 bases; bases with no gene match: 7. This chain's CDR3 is CASRLGDRVNQPQHF. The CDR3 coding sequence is TGTGCCAGCAGGCTTGGGGACAGGGTTAATCAGCCCCAGCATTTT.

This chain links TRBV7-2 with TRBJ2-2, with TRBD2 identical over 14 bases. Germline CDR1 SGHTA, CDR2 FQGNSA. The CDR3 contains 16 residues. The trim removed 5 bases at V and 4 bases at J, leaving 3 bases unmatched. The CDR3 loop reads CASSGGTSGGTGELFF. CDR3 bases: TGTGCCAGCAGCGGGGGGACTAGCGGGGGCACCGGGGAGCTGTTTTTT.

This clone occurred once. The CDR3 DNA sequence: TGTGCCAGCAGCGTTTCGGGAGGGTACACCGGGGAGCTGTTTTTT. Its translation is CASSVSGGYTGELFF. The chain couples TRBV9 to TRBJ2-2, with TRBD2 matching over 8 bases. V lost 2 bases, J lost 3 bases, and 3 bases stayed unmatched. Germline CDR1 and CDR2: SGDLS and YYNGEE. The CDR3 loop spans 15 amino acids.

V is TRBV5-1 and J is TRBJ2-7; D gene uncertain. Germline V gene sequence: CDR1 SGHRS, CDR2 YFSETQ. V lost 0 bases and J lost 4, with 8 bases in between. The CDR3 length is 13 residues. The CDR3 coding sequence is TGCGCCAGCAGCTTGGACAACCGTTACGAGCAGTACTTC. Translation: CASSLDNRYEQYF.

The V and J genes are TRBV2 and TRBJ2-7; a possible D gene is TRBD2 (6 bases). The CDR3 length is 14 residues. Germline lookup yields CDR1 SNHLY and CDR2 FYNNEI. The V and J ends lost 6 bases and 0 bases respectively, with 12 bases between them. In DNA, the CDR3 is TGTGCCAGCAGGGGTGGGACTTACTCCTACGAGCAGTACTTC. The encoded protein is CASRGGTYSYEQYF. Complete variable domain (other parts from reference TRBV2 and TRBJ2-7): EPEVTQTPSHQVTQMGQEVILRCVPISNHLYFYWYRQILGQKVEFLVSFYNNEISEKSEIFDDQFSVERPDGSNFTLKIRSTKLEDSAMYFCASRGGTYSYEQYFGPGTRLTVT.

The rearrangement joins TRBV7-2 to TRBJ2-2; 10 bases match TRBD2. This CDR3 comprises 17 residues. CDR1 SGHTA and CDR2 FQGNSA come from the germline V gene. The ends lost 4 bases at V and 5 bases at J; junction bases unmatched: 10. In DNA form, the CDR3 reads TGTGCCAGCAGCTCAAAGAGCGGGGGGGCGAGGACCGGGGAGCTGTTTTTT. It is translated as CASSSKSGGARTGELFF. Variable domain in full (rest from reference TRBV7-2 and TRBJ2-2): GAGVSQSPSNKVTEKGKDVELRCDPISGHTALYWYRQSLGQGLEFLIYFQGNSAPDKSGLPSDRFSAERTGGSVSTLTIQRTQQEDSAVYLCASSSKSGGARTGELFFGEGSRLTVL.

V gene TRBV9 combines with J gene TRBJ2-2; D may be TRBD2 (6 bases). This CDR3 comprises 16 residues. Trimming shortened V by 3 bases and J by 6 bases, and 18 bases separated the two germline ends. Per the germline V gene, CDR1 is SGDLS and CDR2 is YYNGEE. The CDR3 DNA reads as TGTGCCAGCAGCGGGGCGGGGCAGGGAACGTCCGGGGAGCTGTTTTTT. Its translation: CASSGAGQGTSGELFF. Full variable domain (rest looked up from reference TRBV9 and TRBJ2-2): DSGVTQTPKHLITATGQRVTLRCSPRSGDLSVYWYQQSLDQGLQFLIQYYNGEERAKGNILERFSAQQFPDLHSELNLSSLELGDSALYFCASSGAGQGTSGELFFGEGSRLTVL.

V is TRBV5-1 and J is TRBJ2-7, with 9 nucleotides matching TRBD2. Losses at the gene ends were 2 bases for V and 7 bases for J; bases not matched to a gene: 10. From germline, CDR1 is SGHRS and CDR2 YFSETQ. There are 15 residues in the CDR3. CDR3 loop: CASSFLAGGPGEQYF. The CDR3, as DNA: TGCGCCAGCAGCTTCCTGGCGGGAGGGCCGGGGGAGCAGTACTTC.

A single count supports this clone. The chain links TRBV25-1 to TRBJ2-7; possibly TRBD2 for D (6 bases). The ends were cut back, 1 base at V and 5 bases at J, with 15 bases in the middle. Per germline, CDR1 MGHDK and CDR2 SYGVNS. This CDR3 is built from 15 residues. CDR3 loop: CASSESAGLYHEQYF. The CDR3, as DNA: TGTGCCAGCAGTGAATCCGCAGGACTATACCACGAGCAGTACTTC.

Here the CDR3 DNA reads TGTGCCTGGAACAAACTCGGCGGAGCTCTTGGGAGCACAGATACGCAGTATTTT. It translates to CAWNKLGGALGSTDTQYF. The rearrangement links TRBV30 to TRBJ2-3; D unclear. CDR1 is GTSNPN and CDR2 is SVGIG in the germline V gene (reference sequence). The CDR3 loop spans 18 amino acids. V was clipped by 4 bases and J by 0 bases, with 23 bases between them.

The CDR3 region is CASSKREGSYNEQFF. The CDR3 bases are TGTGCCAGCAGCAAGCGGGAGGGGTCCTACAATGAGCAGTTCTTC. This chain joins TRBV7-2 and TRBJ2-1; TRBD2 matches at 10 bases. Looked up from germline, CDR1 is SGHTA and CDR2 is FQGNSA. The CDR3 is 15 residues long. V lost 5 bases, J lost 1 base, and 2 bases stayed unmatched.

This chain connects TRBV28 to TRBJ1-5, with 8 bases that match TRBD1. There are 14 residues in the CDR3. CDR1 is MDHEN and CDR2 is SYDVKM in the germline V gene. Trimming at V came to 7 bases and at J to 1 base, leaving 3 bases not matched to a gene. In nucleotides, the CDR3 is TGTGCCAGCACACGGGACAGGAGCAATCAGCCCCAGCATTTT. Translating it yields CASTRDRSNQPQHF.

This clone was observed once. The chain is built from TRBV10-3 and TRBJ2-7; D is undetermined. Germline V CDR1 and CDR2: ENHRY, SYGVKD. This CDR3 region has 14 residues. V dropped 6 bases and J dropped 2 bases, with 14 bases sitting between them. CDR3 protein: CAISHDPGAYEQYF. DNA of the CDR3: TGTGCCATCAGCCATGACCCCGGAGCCTACGAGCAGTACTTC.

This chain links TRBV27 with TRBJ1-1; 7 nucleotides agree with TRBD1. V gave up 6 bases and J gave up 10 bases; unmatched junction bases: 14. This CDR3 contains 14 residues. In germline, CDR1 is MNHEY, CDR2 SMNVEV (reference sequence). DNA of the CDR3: TGTGCCAGCAGGATGACGACTAAGGGGGCCGTAGCTTTCTTT. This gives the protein CASRMTTKGAVAFF.

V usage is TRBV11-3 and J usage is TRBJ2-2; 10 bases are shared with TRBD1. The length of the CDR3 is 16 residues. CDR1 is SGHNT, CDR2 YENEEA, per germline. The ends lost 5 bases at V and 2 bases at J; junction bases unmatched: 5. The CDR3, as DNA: TGTGCCAGCAGCACCGGGGACAGGGGTAACACCGGGGAGCTGTTTTTT. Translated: CASSTGDRGNTGELFF.

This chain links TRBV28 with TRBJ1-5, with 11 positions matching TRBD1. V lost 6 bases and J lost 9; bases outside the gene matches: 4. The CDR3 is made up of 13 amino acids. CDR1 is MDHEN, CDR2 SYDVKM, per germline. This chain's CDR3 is CASRDRGRRPQHF. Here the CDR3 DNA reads TGTGCCAGCAGGGACAGGGGGCGTCGGCCCCAGCATTTT.

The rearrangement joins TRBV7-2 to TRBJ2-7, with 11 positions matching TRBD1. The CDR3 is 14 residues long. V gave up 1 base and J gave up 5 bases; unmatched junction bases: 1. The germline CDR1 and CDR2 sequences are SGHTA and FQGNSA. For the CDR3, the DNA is TGTGCCAGCAGCTTAGGGACAGGGGGCAACGAGCAGTACTTC. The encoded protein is CASSLGTGGNEQYF.

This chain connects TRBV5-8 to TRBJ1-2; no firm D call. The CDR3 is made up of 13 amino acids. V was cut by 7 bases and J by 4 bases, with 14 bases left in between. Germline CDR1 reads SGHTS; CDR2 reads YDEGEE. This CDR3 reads CASGPQQIYGYTF. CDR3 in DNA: TGTGCCAGCGGTCCTCAACAGATCTATGGCTACACCTTC. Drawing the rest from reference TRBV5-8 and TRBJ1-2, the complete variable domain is EAGVTQSPTHLIKTRGQQATLRCSPISGHTSVYWYQQALGLGLQFLLWYDEGEERNRGNFPPRFSGRQFPNYSSELNVNALELEDSALYLCASGPQQIYGYTFGSGTRLTVV.

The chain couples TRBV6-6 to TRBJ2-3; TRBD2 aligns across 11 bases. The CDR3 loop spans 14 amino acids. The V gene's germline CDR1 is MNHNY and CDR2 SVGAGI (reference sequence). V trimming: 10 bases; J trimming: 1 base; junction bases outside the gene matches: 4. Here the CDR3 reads CATGTSGRTDTQYF. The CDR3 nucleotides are TGTGCCACCGGGACTAGCGGACGCACAGATACGCAGTATTTT.